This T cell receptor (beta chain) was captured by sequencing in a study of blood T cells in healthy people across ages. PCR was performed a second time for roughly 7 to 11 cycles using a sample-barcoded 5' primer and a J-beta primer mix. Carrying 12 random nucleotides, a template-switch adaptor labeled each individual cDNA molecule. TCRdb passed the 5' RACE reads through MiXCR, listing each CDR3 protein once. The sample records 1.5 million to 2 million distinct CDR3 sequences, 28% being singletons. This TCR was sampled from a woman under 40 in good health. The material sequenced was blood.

CDR3 sequence reads: CASSQDRSGRNNEQFF. In nucleotides, the CDR3 is TGCGCCAGCAGCCAAGATCGTAGCGGGAGAAACAATGAGCAGTTCTTC. The V call is TRBV4-3, the J call TRBJ2-1, with TRBD2 matching over 9 bases. After removal of 0 bases from V and 5 bases from J, the junction contained 5 bases not matched to a gene. The CDR3 runs to 16 residues. Germline-derived CDR1 and CDR2 are LGHNA and YSLEER.